The rows below give T cell receptor beta chains drawn from one sample of a study of cytomegalovirus exposure and HLA in healthy donors. TCRdb keeps only in-frame clones here, not all; method: immunoSEQ multiplex PCR. The data contain fewer than 95,000 clones, over 65% of them singletons. The sample was PBMCs. The receptors were gathered from a middle-aged woman in good health and CMV-seropositive. The conserved cysteine and the conserved F or W are not part of the CDR3 here. The order of the fields is J gene, clone size, V gene, CDR3 protein. The size field is filled for only some rows; it gives once, few, many or a size class.

j_call: TRBJ2-3; clone_size: .; v_call: TRBV30; cdr3_aa: AQLAGGATQY
j_call: TRBJ2-3; clone_size: .; v_call: TRBV4-1; cdr3_aa: ASSQGGLAGGFRTDTQY
j_call: TRBJ2-3; clone_size: .; v_call: TRBV6-4; cdr3_aa: ASKATSGSTDTQY
j_call: TRBJ1-4; clone_size: .; v_call: TRBV27; cdr3_aa: ASTSGLKRRGQPNEKLF
j_call: TRBJ1-5; clone_size: .; v_call: TRBV7-9; cdr3_aa: ASSMWGTGVQPQH
j_call: TRBJ2-7; clone_size: .; v_call: TRBV15; cdr3_aa: ATTNTWTGNYEQY
j_call: TRBJ1-5; clone_size: few; v_call: TRBV5-1; cdr3_aa: ASSPTGYSNQPQH
j_call: TRBJ1-5; clone_size: once; v_call: TRBV6-5; cdr3_aa: ASSYTGSSNQPQH
j_call: TRBJ2-6; clone_size: .; v_call: TRBV5-1; cdr3_aa: ASSLVSTSGANVLT
j_call: TRBJ2-1; clone_size: .; v_call: TRBV5-1; cdr3_aa: ASSPHSGQRGRANEQF
j_call: TRBJ1-2; clone_size: .; v_call: TRBV19; cdr3_aa: ASSALKGQGNYGYT
j_call: TRBJ1-2; clone_size: .; v_call: TRBV7-9; cdr3_aa: ASSRPGERSYT
j_call: TRBJ2-7; clone_size: .; v_call: TRBV7-2; cdr3_aa: ASSLGGPIPREQY
j_call: TRBJ2-5; clone_size: few; v_call: TRBV5-1; cdr3_aa: ASKTGQGQQETQY